A selection of T cell receptor beta chains follows, all from one sample in a study of blood T cell repertoires in COVID-19. This table comes from immunoSEQ multiplex PCR, and its TCRdb copy is limited to in-frame clones, with some not included. The sample shows around 120,000 clones, around 87% of them seen only once. The material sequenced was peripheral blood. The receptors were gathered from a woman in her seventies with acute or convalescent COVID-19. The CDR3 runs from the conserved cysteine through the conserved F or W. D genes are given only for firm matches. The listing skips clone size in some rows; elsewhere it reads once, few, many or a size class.

once | TRBD1 | TRBJ1-1 | TRBV3-1/TRBV3-2 | TGTGCCAGCAGCCCGCCCGTCAGGGGGACTGAAGCTTTCTTT | CASSPPVRGTEAFF
NA | NA | TRBJ2-3 | TRBV28 | TGTGCCCATAGAGGGAGCACAGATACGCAGTATTTT | CAHRGSTDTQYF
NA | NA | TRBJ1-5 | TRBV5-6 | TGTGCCAGCAGCTCGTTGGGACAATTAGCCAATCAGCCCCAGCATTTT | CASSSLGQLANQPQHF
NA | TRBD1 | TRBJ1-3 | TRBV5-1 | TGCGCCAGCAGCTCCGGGACAGTCTCTGGAAACACCATATATTTT | CASSSGTVSGNTIYF
NA | TRBD1 | TRBJ1-2 | TRBV7-3 | TGTGCCAGCAGCCCCGGACAGGGTACTCTGCGTGGCTACACCTTC | CASSPGQGTLRGYTF
few | NA | TRBJ1-1 | TRBV11-2 | TGTGCCAGCAGGTCCGTGGGGGGCACTGAAGCTTTCTTT | CASRSVGGTEAFF
NA | TRBD1 | TRBJ2-7 | TRBV24-1 | TGTGCCACCAGTGATCCGGGACAGGGTGCCTACGAGCAGTACTTC | CATSDPGQGAYEQYF
NA | NA | TRBJ1-2 | TRBV27 | TGTGCCAGCAGTTCACCCACAGGGCGAGCTAACTATGGCTACACCTTC | CASSSPTGRANYGYTF
NA | TRBD1 | TRBJ1-1 | TRBV6-6 | TGTGCCAGCAGTTACCCGACAGGGCAGTCTGAAGCTTTCTTT | CASSYPTGQSEAFF
NA | NA | TRBJ1-6 | TRBV15 | TGTGCCACCAGCCAGGAGGGGAATAATTCACCCCTCCACTTT | CATSQEGNNSPLHF
few | TRBD1 | TRBJ1-5 | TRBV27 | TGTGCCAGCAGTTTAGGGCGACAGGGGGCGGTCAATCAGCCCCAGCATTTT | CASSLGRQGAVNQPQHF
NA | NA | TRBJ1-3 | TRBV30 | TGTGCCTGGAGTGTGGTAGCGACAAACACCATATATTTT | CAWSVVATNTIYF
NA | TRBD2 | TRBJ2-5 | TRBV2 | TGTGCCAGCAGTTTTAGCGGGGTCACTCAAGAGACCCAGTACTTC | CASSFSGVTQETQYF
NA | TRBD1 | TRBJ1-5 | TRBV6-1 | TGTGCCAGCAGTGAAGTAGGGACAGGGTTTCAGCCCCAGCATTTT | CASSEVGTGFQPQHF
NA | NA | TRBJ2-5 | TRBV14 | TGTGCCAGCAACCGGGCGGGGACGGAGGCCCAGTACTTC | CASNRAGTEAQYF
NA | NA | TRBJ1-6 | TRBV28 | TGTGCCAGCAGTTTTTCGGGACACACAAATTCACCCCTCCACTTT | CASSFSGHTNSPLHF
few | NA | TRBJ1-5 | TRBV27 | TGTGCCAGCAGTCCATCACAGGGCTGGCAGCCCCAGCATTTT | CASSPSQGWQPQHF